The 9 T cell receptor beta chains reported below all come from one sample, sequenced in a study of blood T cell repertoires in COVID-19. Method: immunoSEQ multiplex PCR; TCRdb's copy keeps in-frame clones and lacks some. The sample includes around 130,000 clones, approximately 83% seen only once; the top ten take around 18%. Input material: peripheral blood. These receptor sequences come from a woman between 50 and 59 years old who had recovered from COVID-19.

The chain carries TRBV5-5 and TRBJ2-5; the D is unclear. V dropped 2 bases and J dropped 4 bases, with 12 bases sitting between them. The CDR3 is made up of 14 amino acids. Looked up from germline, CDR1 is SGHKS and CDR2 is YYEKEE (reference sequence). This CDR3 is CASSFRSYSETQYF. CDR3 bases: TGTGCCAGCAGCTTTCGCTCTTACTCAGAGACCCAGTACTTC.

V is TRBV19 and J is TRBJ2-5; possibly TRBD2 for D (6 bases). This CDR3 is built from 14 residues. V was pared by 4 bases and J by 7 bases, with 16 bases between. Germline V gene lookup returns CDR1 LNHDA and CDR2 SQIVND (reference sequence). The CDR3 here is CASSTLAQDATQYF. Written as DNA, the CDR3 is TGTGCCAGTAGTACGCTAGCGCAAGACGCGACCCAGTACTTC.

J is TRBJ2-1 and V is TRBV5-8; 9 nucleotides align to TRBD2. Germline CDR1 reads SGHTS; CDR2 reads YDEGEE. This CDR3 contains 16 residues. J gave up 2 bases and V 1 base, and 4 bases lay outside the gene matches. In nucleotides, the CDR3 is TGTGCCAGCAGCTTGTGGCGGGGGGGCCCCTACAATGAGCAGTTCTTC. This gives the protein CASSLWRGGPYNEQFF.

V usage is TRBV15 and J usage is TRBJ1-5, with unresolved D. CDR3 length: 15 amino acids. Trimming removed 3 bases at V and 5 bases at J, with 14 bases between. Germline values: CDR1 LNHNV, CDR2 YYDKDF (reference sequence). The CDR3 is CATSRASRRHQPQHF. The CDR3 DNA reads TGTGCCACCAGCAGGGCCTCTAGGAGGCATCAGCCCCAGCATTTT.

The chain carries TRBV5-1 and TRBJ1-5, with D possibly TRBD1 on 5 matching bases. The V and J ends lost 4 bases and 11 bases respectively, with 10 bases between them. The CDR3 has 11 amino acids. Looked up from germline, CDR1 is SGHRS and CDR2 is YFSETQ. CDR3 nucleotides: TGCGCCAGCAGCGACGGGGGGTCCCAGCATTTT. Amino acid sequence: CASSDGGSQHF. The variable domain in full, with the rest retrieved from reference TRBV5-1 and TRBJ1-5, is KAGVTQTPRYLIKTRGQQVTLSCSPISGHRSVSWYQQTPGQGLQFLFEYFSETQRNKGNFPGRFSGRQFSNSRSEMNVSTLELGDSALYLCASSDGGSQHFGDGTRLSIL.

As DNA, the CDR3 is TGTGCCAGCAGTCGACGGACAGGCGAAAACATTCAGTACTTC. Translation: CASSRRTGENIQYF. The V call is TRBV6-5, the J call TRBJ2-4; TRBD1 agrees at 7 bases. From germline, CDR1 is MNHEY and CDR2 SVGAGI. The CDR3 covers 14 residues. The V segment lost 5 bases and the J segment 5 bases; nucleotides outside the gene matches: 6.

The rearrangement uses TRBV30 and TRBJ2-7; maybe TRBD1 (5 bases). CDR3 length equals 14 residues. Trimming took off 2 bases at V and 0 bases at J, with 11 bases between the two ends. The germline gives CDR1 GTSNPN, CDR2 SVGIG (reference sequence). CDR3 amino acids: CAWSFGQGSYEQYF. The CDR3 coding sequence is TGTGCCTGGAGTTTTGGTCAGGGCTCCTACGAGCAGTACTTC.

The chain employs TRBV30 and TRBJ2-5; 8 bases are shared with TRBD2. The CDR3 contains 13 residues. CDR1 is GTSNPN, CDR2 SVGIG, per germline (reference sequence). Trimming took 3 bases from V and 4 from J; bases not matched to a gene: 4. CDR3: CAWSGAGGETQYF. The CDR3 DNA follows: TGTGCCTGGAGCGGCGCGGGGGGAGAGACCCAGTACTTC.

This chain links TRBV18 with TRBJ2-1, with TRBD2 matching over 10 bases. Trimming cost V 5 bases and J 6 bases; bases outside gene matches: 1. The CDR3 is 13 amino acids. Per the germline V gene, CDR1 is KGHSH and CDR2 is LQKENI. The CDR3 DNA sequence: TGTGCCAGCTCAAGCGGGAGGGGCAATGAGCAGTTCTTC. This gives the protein CASSSGRGNEQFF.